This TCR beta chain was captured by sequencing in a study of siplizumab effects on memory and regulatory T cells (dated by TCRdb to the late 2010s). Background for the entire study: The study examined how the anti-CD2 antibody siplizumab affects alloreactive T-cell subsets in allogeneic mixed lymphocyte reactions built from human PBMCs. Results and caveats for the whole study, not just this receptor: Roughly 75-95% of proliferating CD4+ or CD8+ clones could not be assigned a naive or memory phenotype. No functional confirmation was obtained for the suppressive function of proliferating Tregs from siplizumab cultures. Unstimulated naive T cells appeared more diverse than memory T cells, and naive cells seemed to contribute substantially to the alloresponse. Sequences below about 10^-5 frequency were poorly captured, so only a minor fraction of alloreactive clones could be mapped to unstimulated subsets. Among mappable alloreactive CD4+ clones, an average Treg-derived fraction of 68.8% was observed with siplizumab, compared with more than 25% in control reactions. The cumulative frequency of alloreactive sequences traceable to unstimulated CD4+ memory T cells was significantly reduced by siplizumab.

TCRbeta CDR3 sequencing was performed on sorted unstimulated T cells and on proliferating T cells recovered from mixed lymphocyte reactions. Fresh whole blood from ten HLA-typed healthy donors was used as the source from which PBMCs were isolated. Libraries were constructed by the immunoSEQ multiplex PCR assay. About 10^5 TCR templates per sample were assayed on the deep sequencing platform. Genomic DNA extracted from sorted T cells was used for TCRbeta CDR3 sequencing. In the authors' own workflow: The R programming language was used for clonal analysis of the TCRbeta CDR3 data. Unstimulated samples were compared with post-reaction CFSE-low samples to define alloreactive CD4+ and CD8+ clones. By matching sequences to the repertoires of sorted unstimulated Treg and non-Treg cells, each alloreactive CD4+ clone was assigned a regulatory or non-regulatory origin. The immuneACCESS repertoire file appears here via TCRdb, limited to in-frame rearrangements. These files lack a portion of the clones; in checked studies, under half of the deficit traces to unresolved V genes, and the cause of the others is not known. V, J and clone size derive from that table, while D and trimming were established from the DNA sequence. In all, the sample holds around 100,000 clones, and 80% to 95% of those were seen once. Jointly, the top ten make up roughly 0.15% of the sample.

V is reduced by 4 bases and J by 4 bases, leaving a spacing of 7 bases between them. CDR1 and CDR2 are drawn from the germline V gene: SQVTM, ANQGSEA. From cysteine to phenylalanine, the CDR3 is 11 amino acids long. Here the CDR3 DNA is all that survives: 33 bases in frame from base 1. A remark on this clone: Its specific antigen is unknown. The record has no base qualities; no much larger clone is one base away.

The TCR sequence derives from a human donor in good health. Sample: CD4+ T cells sorted from blood. Recombination connected TRBV29-1 to TRBJ2-5; perhaps TRBD2 is the D gene, with 6 bases matching. The nucleotide sequence reads TGCAGCGTTGTGGGAGGAGAGACCCAGTACTTC. Translated, it reads CSVVGGETQYF.